This note documents a single T cell receptor beta chain sequence. Trimming shortened V by 7 bases and J by 2 bases, and 11 bases separated the two germline ends. This CDR3 contains 13 residues. Germline lookup yields CDR1 LNHDA and CDR2 SQIVND (reference sequence). Primers: 60 Vbeta forward and 13 Jbeta reverse. TCRdb keeps only in-frame clones here, not all; method: immunoSEQ multiplex PCR. Among fewer than 110,000 clones listed, more than 75% were seen once. The data were taken from a study of cytomegalovirus exposure and HLA in healthy donors. Sequencing was done on a sample of PBMCs. J is TRBJ1-2 and V is TRBV19, with D possibly matching TRBD1 (6 bases). This receptor was obtained from a young woman in good health and CMV-seropositive. CDR3 amino acids: CASKTGHNYGYTF. The CDR3 nucleotides read TGTGCCAGTAAGACGGGACACAACTATGGCTACACCTTC. The full variable domain, in which reference TRBV19 and TRBJ1-2 provide the parts outside the CDR3, is DGGITQSPKYLFRKEGQNVTLSCEQNLNHDAMYWYRQDPGQGLRLIYYSQIVNDFQKGDIAEGYSVSREKKESFPLTVTSAQKNPTAFYLCASKTGHNYGYTFGSGTRLTVV.